This TCR beta chain was found in a study of blood T cells in healthy people across ages. Healthy individuals of Caucasian origin from Russia, aged roughly 6 to 95, served as donors. Sample-barcoded 5' priming and a J-beta primer mix drove a second PCR of about 7 to 12 cycles. TCRdb re-derived calls from the 5' RACE reads in MiXCR, one entry per CDR3 protein. The table lists more than 900,000 distinct CDR3 sequences, around 27% of them singletons. The data also belong to a second study, concerning T cells of mothers and their children. That publication notes: The donors comprised five or six children and their three healthy Caucasian mothers.

The receptor was isolated from a girl aged 2-10 years in good health. The source material was blood.

CDR3 in amino acids: CASSLNSPTDTQYF. The CDR3 bases are TGTGCCAGCAGCTTAAACTCCCCCACAGATACGCAGTATTTT. This sequence joins TRBV7-9 and TRBJ2-3; D gene uncertain. Looked up from germline, CDR1 is SEHNR and CDR2 is FQNEAQ (reference sequence). With 2 bases removed from V and 2 bases from J, the gap between germline ends came to 8 bases. This CDR3 has 14 residues.